This T cell receptor (beta chain) was captured by sequencing in a study of CD8 T cells in ankylosing spondylitis (dated by TCRdb to the late 2010s). Some background on the complete study: The study set out to find disease-linked TCR variants by profiling T cell receptor beta repertoires in ankylosing spondylitis patients and healthy donors. The full study cohort was made up of 25 ankylosing spondylitis patients and 108 healthy donors. Samples of peripheral blood were taken, and for ankylosing spondylitis patients, synovial fluid was collected as well.

From the cysteine up to the phenylalanine, the CDR3 has a length of 16 residues. The DNA shown is the 48-base CDR3, in frame from base 1. Here V drops 1 base and J drops 4 bases, and the junction holds 2 bases not matched to any gene. General conclusions and limits of the study: A CD8+ phenotype was shown by the disease-linked clones, which were found at relatively low frequencies in peripheral blood. Blood from ankylosing spondylitis patients appeared to be characterized by a TCR beta motif made up of fewer than ten highly homologous amino acid variants. Some of the motif variants had been reported before in the synovial fluid and blood of reactive arthritis patients, a finding that suggests common disease-initiation mechanisms. The disease-linked clones were reported to be significantly enriched in matched synovial fluid samples from ankylosing spondylitis patients.

Notes on this clonotype: Its recognized antigen is unknown. Qualities for individual bases were not recorded, and no much larger clone is one base off.

Sequencing was carried out with an Illumina HiSeq 2500. Quantitative 5'-RACE with molecular barcodes was used to prepare TCR beta libraries. The original methods were these. Disease-linked TCR variants were identified with a new computational method built on a probabilistic model of VDJ rearrangement. Clones were called with MiXCR by TCRdb after fastp trimmed the public reads at Q25, and only in-frame beta chains were retained. Each entry is one CDR3 protein sequence, shown with its most common DNA and genes. TCRdb, not the original authors, processed these V and J calls. The sample has 800,000 to 900,000 distinct CDR3 sequences on record, 10% to 15% of them singletons. The ten largest make up just over 0.5% of the sample.

The material sequenced was blood, either unsorted or a sorted T cell fraction (not recorded which). The receptor comes from a male donor with ankylosing spondylitis. This receptor chain uses TRBV12-3 or TRBV12-4 and TRBJ2-2; the central 11 bases match TRBD2. The CDR3 region: CASSLVGLAGTGELFF. The DNA sequence is as follows: TGTGCCAGCAGTTTAGTCGGACTAGCGGGCACCGGGGAGCTGTTTTTT.